This TCR beta chain was profiled in a study of T-cell reconstitution after alpha-beta-depleted transplantation in children. Notes on the study in general: T-cell counts and diversity at one year following transplant were attributed mainly to newly produced T cells.

The length of the CDR3 is 15 residues. Germline CDR1 is SGHAT and CDR2 is FQNNGV. The junction had 9 bases not matched to a gene; V was cut back by 3 bases and J by 5 bases. For TCRbeta, the library was prepared with unique molecular identifiers. TCRdb independently ran MiXCR on the PCR reads; one entry per CDR3 protein. The sample includes 450,000 to 600,000 distinct CDR3 sequences, more than 9% seen only once; the top ten take 2%. This clonotype appeared many times. The antigen remains unidentified. V usage is TRBV11-2 and J usage is TRBJ2-5, with 7 nucleotides matching TRBD2. The TCR sequence derives from a child between 2 and 9 years old with inherited bone marrow failure, due to receive a stem cell transplant. The source material was PBMCs, sampled before TCRalphabeta/CD19-depleted stem cell transplant. The CDR3 region is CASSFFQRGGETQYF. The CDR3 coding sequence is TGTGCCAGCAGCTTTTTTCAGCGGGGTGGGGAGACCCAGTACTTC.